These T cell receptor beta chains were read from a single sample in a study of shared clonotypes between healthy human individuals. Method: immunoSEQ multiplex PCR; TCRdb's copy keeps in-frame clones and lacks some. The repertoire holds 2,100,000 or so clones, with under 97% as singletons. The sequencing sample was made of naive CD4+ T cells sorted from blood. Source of these receptors: a man aged 18 to 35 in good health. The CDR3 runs from the conserved cysteine through the conserved F or W. Each record gives: CDR3 length, D gene, clone size, V gene, J gene, CDR3 protein, CDR3 DNA. D genes are given only for firm matches. Not every row has a clone size; where given, it reads once, few, many or a size class.

15	-	-	TRBV4-3	TRBJ2-5	CASSQVRTGQETQYF	TGCGCCAGCAGCCAGGTTAGGACGGGCCAAGAGACCCAGTACTTC
14	-	-	TRBV5-1	TRBJ2-3	CASSRDREGDTQYF	TGCGCCAGCAGCAGGGACCGCGAGGGCGATACGCAGTATTTT
16	-	-	TRBV4-1	TRBJ2-5	CASRRRGQFFQETQYF	TGCGCCAGCAGACGACGCGGACAGTTTTTCCAAGAGACCCAGTACTTC
15	TRBD1	-	TRBV27	TRBJ1-5	CASSPGTVSNQPQHF	TGTGCCAGCAGTCCCGGGACAGTTAGCAATCAGCCCCAGCATTTT
16	-	-	TRBV10-1	TRBJ2-3	CASSVISGRRTDTQYF	TGCGCCAGCAGTGTGATATCGGGGCGACGCACAGATACGCAGTATTTT
16	TRBD2	-	TRBV12-5	TRBJ2-7	CASGFVLAGEVGEQYF	TGTGCTAGTGGTTTCGTGTTAGCGGGAGAAGTAGGCGAGCAGTACTTC
10	-	-	TRBV29-1	TRBJ1-1	CSGGDGEAFF	TGCAGCGGAGGGGACGGTGAAGCTTTCTTT
14	TRBD1	-	TRBV27	TRBJ1-2	CASAKTGQGAGYTF	TGTGCCAGCGCGAAAACGGGACAGGGCGCTGGCTACACCTTC
18	-	-	TRBV18	TRBJ2-1	CASSPLVGDSRRGNEQFF	TGTGCCAGCTCACCCTTAGTCGGGGACTCACGACGGGGCAATGAGCAGTTCTTC
15	-	-	TRBV6-5	TRBJ2-7	CASSRFNGGAYEQYF	TGTGCCAGCAGCCGCTTTAATGGTGGGGCCTACGAGCAGTACTTC
15	TRBD1	-	TRBV5-1	TRBJ2-5	CASSFTDRTPRTQYF	TGCGCCAGCAGCTTTACGGACAGGACCCCAAGGACCCAGTACTTC
15	-	-	TRBV19	TRBJ1-2	CASSPQERDLLGYTF	TGTGCCAGTAGTCCGCAGGAACGAGACCTGTTGGGCTACACCTTC
14	-	-	TRBV5-1	TRBJ2-3	CASGEQGSTDTQYF	TGCGCCAGCGGCGAACAGGGAAGCACAGATACGCAGTATTTT
14	-	-	TRBV6-6	TRBJ1-1	CASSYSLGGTEAFF	TGTGCCAGCAGTTACTCATTGGGGGGCACTGAAGCTTTCTTT
14	-	-	TRBV7-2	TRBJ2-1	CASTINPQYNEQFF	TGTGCCAGCACCATAAACCCCCAATACAATGAGCAGTTCTTC
17	TRBD2	-	TRBV7-9	TRBJ2-7	CASSPPDRLALSYEQYF	TGTGCCAGCAGCCCCCCCGATCGACTAGCGCTCTCCTACGAGCAGTACTTC
15	-	once	TRBV27	TRBJ2-7	CASSSQVGLIYEQYF	TGTGCCAGCAGCTCCCAGGTTGGGCTTATCTACGAGCAGTACTTC
14	-	-	TRBV7-7	TRBJ2-6	CASSLNAGANVLTF	TGTGCTAGCAGCTTAAACGCTGGGGCCAACGTCCTGACTTTC
14	-	-	TRBV4-3	TRBJ1-4	CASSPQGVGEKLFF	TGCGCCAGCAGCCCACAGGGCGTCGGTGAAAAACTGTTTTTT
11	-	-	TRBV14	TRBJ2-7	CASSQSVKQYF	TGTGCCAGCAGCCAGAGCGTGAAGCAGTACTTC
14	-	-	TRBV5-1	TRBJ1-6	CASSPGTGNSPLHF	TGCGCCAGCAGCCCCGGGACGGGGAATTCACCCCTCCACTTT
15	-	-	TRBV5-1	TRBJ2-7	CASSLEAGPSYEQYF	TGCGCCAGCAGCTTGGAGGCAGGGCCGTCCTACGAGCAGTACTTC
17	-	-	TRBV4-3	TRBJ2-5	CASSQDLQGEVQETQYF	TGCGCCAGCAGCCAAGATCTCCAGGGGGAGGTTCAAGAGACCCAGTACTTC
14	TRBD2	-	TRBV29-1	TRBJ2-7	CSVLTSGGTYEQYF	TGCAGCGTTCTAACTAGCGGGGGAACCTACGAGCAGTACTTC
13	-	once	TRBV30	TRBJ1-5	CAWSGRDYQPQHF	TGTGCCTGGAGCGGCAGGGATTATCAGCCCCAGCATTTT
13	-	-	TRBV11-2	TRBJ2-7	CASSLDRTIEQYF	TGTGCCAGCAGCTTAGATCGGACGATTGAGCAGTACTTC
15	-	once	TRBV15	TRBJ1-1	CATSSERGKGTEAFF	TGTGCCACCAGCAGCGAACGGGGGAAGGGGACTGAAGCTTTCTTT
18	TRBD1	-	TRBV2	TRBJ2-4	CASYAGTGPQGAKNIQYF	TGTGCCAGCTATGCCGGGACAGGGCCCCAAGGGGCCAAAAACATTCAGTACTTC
13	-	-	TRBV30	TRBJ2-5	CAWSDIRVETQYF	TGTGCCTGGAGTGACATCAGGGTAGAGACCCAGTACTTC
14	-	-	TRBV5-1	TRBJ2-4	CASSQVGPSNIQYF	TGCGCCAGCAGCCAGGTTGGTCCATCGAACATTCAGTACTTC
16	TRBD2	-	TRBV11-2	TRBJ2-5	CASSPQAGGPQETQYF	TGTGCCAGCAGCCCCCAGGCGGGGGGGCCCCAAGAGACCCAGTACTTC